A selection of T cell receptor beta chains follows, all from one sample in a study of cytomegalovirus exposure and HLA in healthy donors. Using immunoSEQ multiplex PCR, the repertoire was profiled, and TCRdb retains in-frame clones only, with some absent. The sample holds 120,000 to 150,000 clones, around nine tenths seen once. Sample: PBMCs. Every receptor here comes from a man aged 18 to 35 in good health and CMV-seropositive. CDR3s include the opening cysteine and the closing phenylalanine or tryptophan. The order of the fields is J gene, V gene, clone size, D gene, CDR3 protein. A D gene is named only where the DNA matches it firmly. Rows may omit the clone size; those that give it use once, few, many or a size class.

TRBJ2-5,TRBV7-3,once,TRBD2,CASSPGLGETQYF
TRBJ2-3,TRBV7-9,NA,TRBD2,CASPQASGSTDTQYF
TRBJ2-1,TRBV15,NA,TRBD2,CATSRDSGGYTDEQFF
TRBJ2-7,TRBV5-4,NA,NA,CASSSQTEYEQYF
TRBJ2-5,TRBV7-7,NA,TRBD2,CASSLGLAVGDETQYF
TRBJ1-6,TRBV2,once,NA,CASTQRRGRRSSSPLHF
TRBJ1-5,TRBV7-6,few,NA,CASSPAAYSNQPQHF
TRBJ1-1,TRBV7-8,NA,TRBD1,CASSLGPGQPNTEAFF
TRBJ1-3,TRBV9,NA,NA,CASSVANGNTIYF
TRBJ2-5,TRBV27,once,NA,CASSPQAQGWETQYF
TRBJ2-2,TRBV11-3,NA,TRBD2,CASSRDVGRPTGELFF
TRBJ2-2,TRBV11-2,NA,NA,CASSPPGQQLTGELFF
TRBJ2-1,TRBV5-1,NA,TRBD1,CASSPDRGSREQFF
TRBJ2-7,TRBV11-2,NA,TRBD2,CASSFRTSGGYEQYF
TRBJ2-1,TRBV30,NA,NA,CAWSATGREQFF
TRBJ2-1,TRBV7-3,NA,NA,CASSLLPGAANYNEQFF
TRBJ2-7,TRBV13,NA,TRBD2,CASSRFLRETYEQYF
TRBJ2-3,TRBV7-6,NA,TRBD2,CASSLPGLAGEDTQYF
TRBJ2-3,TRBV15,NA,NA,CATSRPRDTQYF
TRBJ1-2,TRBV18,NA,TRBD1,CASSPSGTGDGYTF
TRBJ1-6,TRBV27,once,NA,CATRVSSTYNSPLHF
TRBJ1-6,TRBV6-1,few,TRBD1,CASSVPRDRVGNSPLHF
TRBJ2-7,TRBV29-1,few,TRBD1,CSVEGTGTYYEQYF
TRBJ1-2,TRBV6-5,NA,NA,CASSYGQGNYGYTF
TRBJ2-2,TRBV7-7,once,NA,CASSLGRYTGELFF
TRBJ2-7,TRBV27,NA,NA,CASAPGSSYEQYF
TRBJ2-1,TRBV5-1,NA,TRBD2,CASQGPRLADNEQFF
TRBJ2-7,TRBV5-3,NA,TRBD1,CARRQGGRYEQYF
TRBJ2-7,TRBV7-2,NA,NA,CASSLGNGVEQYF
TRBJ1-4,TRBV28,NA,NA,CASSVAWLTNEKLFF
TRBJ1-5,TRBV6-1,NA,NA,CASSENARWSSQPQHF
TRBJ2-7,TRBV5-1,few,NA,CASSLAAGVLFEQYF
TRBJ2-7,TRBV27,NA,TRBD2,CASSPTGGIEQYF
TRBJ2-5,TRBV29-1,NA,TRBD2,CSVGGSIRGLAGSRKTQYF
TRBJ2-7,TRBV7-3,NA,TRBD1,CASSSGTGGEQYF
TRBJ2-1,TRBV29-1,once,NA,CSVPATSSSYNEQFF
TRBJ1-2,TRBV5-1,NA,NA,CASSQDSVVYGYTF
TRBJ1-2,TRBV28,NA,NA,CASSSPSGESYGYTF
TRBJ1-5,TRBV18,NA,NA,CASSPYTDQPQHF
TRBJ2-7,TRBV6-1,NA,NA,CASRHTRRGPYEQYF
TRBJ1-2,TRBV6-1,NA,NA,CASARDILYGYTF
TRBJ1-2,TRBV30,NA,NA,CAWDGDNYGYTF
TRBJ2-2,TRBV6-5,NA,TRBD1,CASRKGQVNTGELFF
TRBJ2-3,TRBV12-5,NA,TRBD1,CASSRQGHTDTQYF
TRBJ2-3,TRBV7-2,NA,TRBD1,CASSLRGQATDTQYF